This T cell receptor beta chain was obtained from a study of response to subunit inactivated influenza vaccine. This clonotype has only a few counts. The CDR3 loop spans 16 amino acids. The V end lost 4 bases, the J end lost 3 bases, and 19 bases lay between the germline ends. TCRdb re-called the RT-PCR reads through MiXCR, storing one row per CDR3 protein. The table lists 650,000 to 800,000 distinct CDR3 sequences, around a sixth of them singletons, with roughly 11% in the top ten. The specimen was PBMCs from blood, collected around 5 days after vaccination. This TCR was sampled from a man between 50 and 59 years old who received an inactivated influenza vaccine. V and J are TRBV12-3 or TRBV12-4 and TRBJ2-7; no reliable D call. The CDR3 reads CASSSRPKMAHYEQYF. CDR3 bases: TGTGCCAGCAGTTCTAGACCCAAAATGGCCCACTACGAGCAGTACTTC.